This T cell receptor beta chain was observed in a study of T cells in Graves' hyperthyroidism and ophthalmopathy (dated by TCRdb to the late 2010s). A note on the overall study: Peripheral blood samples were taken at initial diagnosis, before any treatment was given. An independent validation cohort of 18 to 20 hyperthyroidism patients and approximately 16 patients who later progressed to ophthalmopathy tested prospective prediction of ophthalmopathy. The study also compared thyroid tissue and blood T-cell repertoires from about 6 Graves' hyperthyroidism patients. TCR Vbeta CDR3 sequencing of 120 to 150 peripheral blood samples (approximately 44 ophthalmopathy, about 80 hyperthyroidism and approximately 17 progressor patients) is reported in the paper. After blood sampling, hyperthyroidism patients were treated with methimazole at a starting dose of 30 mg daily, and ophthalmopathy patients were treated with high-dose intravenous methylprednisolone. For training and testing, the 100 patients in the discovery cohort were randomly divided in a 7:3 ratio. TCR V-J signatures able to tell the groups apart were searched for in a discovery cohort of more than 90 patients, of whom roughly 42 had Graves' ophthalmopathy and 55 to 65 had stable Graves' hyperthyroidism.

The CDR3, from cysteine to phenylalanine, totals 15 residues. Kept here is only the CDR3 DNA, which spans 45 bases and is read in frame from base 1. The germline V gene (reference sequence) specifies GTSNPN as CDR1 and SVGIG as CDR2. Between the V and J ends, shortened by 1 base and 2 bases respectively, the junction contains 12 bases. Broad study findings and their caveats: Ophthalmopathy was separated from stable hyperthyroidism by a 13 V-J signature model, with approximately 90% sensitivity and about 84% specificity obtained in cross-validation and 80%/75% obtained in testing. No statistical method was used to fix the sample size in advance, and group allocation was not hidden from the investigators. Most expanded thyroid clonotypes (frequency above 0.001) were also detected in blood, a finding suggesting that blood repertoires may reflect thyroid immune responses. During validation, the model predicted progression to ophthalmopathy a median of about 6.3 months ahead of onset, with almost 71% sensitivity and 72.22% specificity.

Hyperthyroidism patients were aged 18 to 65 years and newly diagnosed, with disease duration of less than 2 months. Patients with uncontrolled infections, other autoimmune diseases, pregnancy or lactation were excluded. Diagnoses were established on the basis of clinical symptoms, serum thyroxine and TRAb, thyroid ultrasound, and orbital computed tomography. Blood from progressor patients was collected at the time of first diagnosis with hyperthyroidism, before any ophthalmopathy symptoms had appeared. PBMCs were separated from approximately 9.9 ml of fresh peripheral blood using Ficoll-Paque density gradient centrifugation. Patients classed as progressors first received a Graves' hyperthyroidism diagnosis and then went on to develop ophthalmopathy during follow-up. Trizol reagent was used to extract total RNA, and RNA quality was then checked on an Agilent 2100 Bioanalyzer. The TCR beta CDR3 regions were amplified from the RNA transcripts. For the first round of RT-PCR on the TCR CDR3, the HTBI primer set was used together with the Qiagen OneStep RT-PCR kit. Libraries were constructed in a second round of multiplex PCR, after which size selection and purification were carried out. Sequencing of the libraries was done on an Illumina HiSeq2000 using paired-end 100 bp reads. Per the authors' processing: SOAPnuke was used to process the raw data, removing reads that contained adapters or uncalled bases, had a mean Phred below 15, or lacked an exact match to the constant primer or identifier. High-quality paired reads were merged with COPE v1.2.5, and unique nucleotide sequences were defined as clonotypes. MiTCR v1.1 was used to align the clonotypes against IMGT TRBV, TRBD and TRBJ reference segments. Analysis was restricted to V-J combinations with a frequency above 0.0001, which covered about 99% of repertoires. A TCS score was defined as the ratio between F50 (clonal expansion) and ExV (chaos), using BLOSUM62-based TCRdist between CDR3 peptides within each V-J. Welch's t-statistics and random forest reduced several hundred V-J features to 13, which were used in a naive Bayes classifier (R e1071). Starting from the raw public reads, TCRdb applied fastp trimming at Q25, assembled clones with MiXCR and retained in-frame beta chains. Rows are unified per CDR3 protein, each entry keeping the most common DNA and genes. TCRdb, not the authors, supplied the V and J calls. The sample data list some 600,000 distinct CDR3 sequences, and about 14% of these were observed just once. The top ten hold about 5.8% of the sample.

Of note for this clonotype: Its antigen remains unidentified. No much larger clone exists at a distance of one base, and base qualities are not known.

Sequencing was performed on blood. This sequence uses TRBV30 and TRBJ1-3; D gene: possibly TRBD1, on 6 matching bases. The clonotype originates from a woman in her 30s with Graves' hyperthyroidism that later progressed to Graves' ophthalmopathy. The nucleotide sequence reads TGTGCCTGGAGTGCCACCGCAGGGGCTGGAAACACCATATATTTT. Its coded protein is CAWSATAGAGNTIYF.